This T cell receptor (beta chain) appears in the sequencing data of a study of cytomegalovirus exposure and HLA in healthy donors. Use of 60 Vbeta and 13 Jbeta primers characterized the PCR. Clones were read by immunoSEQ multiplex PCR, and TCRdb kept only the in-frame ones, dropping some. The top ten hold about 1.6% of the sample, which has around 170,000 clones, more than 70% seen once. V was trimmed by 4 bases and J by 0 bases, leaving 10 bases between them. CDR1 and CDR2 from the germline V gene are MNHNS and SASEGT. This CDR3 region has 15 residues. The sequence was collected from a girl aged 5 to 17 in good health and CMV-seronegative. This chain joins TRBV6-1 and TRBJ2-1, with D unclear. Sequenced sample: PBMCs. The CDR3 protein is CASSAAWSSYNEQFF. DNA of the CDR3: TGTGCCAGCAGTGCCGCCTGGAGCTCCTACAATGAGCAGTTCTTC.